This T cell receptor beta chain emerged from a study of radiation and T cells in renal cell carcinoma. Treatment meaning: treatment-naive control, cytoreductive nephrectomy. The germline V gene encodes CDR1 LNHNV and CDR2 YYDKDF (reference sequence). The CDR3 loop spans 14 amino acids. Trimming left V 0 bases short and J 4 bases short, with 7 bases between. Sequenced by immunoSEQ multiplex PCR; TCRdb stores in-frame clones only, minus some. The table has 23,000 or so clones, 55% to 70% seen once. This material consisted of tumor tissue, taken from a patient whose treatment was nephrectomy without radiotherapy. This TCR was sampled from a man in his forties or fifties with renal cell carcinoma. The rearrangement joins TRBV15 to TRBJ1-5; D unresolved. In DNA, the CDR3 is TGTGCCACCAGCAGAGAGGGAGGGAATCAGCCCCAGCATTTT. Protein sequence: CATSREGGNQPQHF.